These T cell receptor beta chains were read from a single sample in a study of T-cell reconstitution after alpha-beta-depleted transplantation in children. TCRdb re-analysed the PCR reads in MiXCR, keeping a single row per CDR3 protein. Among a few hundred thousand distinct CDR3 sequences listed, approximately 30% were seen once. The source material was PBMCs, sampled before TCRalphabeta/CD19-depleted stem cell transplant. The receptors derive from a boy less than two years old with Wiskott-Aldrich syndrome, due to receive a stem cell transplant. Both conserved end residues are part of each CDR3. The D gene is left open where the match is weak. Clone size, where shown, is once, few, many, or a class for clones that have expanded.

j_gene,v_gene,abundance,d_gene,CDR3nt,CDR3aa
TRBJ2-1,TRBV20-1,-,-,TGCAGTGCTACAGGGACTTACAATGAGCAGTTCTTC,CSATGTYNEQFF
TRBJ1-1,TRBV15,few,-,TGTGCCACCAGCAGAGATACCGAAGCTTTCTTT,CATSRDTEAFF
TRBJ2-1,TRBV4-2,-,TRBD2,TGTGCCAGCAGCCTACTGAGGCCGGGAGGGAACAATGAGCAGTTCTTC,CASSLLRPGGNNEQFF
TRBJ2-5,TRBV18,few,-,TGTGCCAGCTCACCTACACAAGAGACCCAGTACTTC,CASSPTQETQYF
TRBJ2-1,TRBV12-3/TRBV12-4,few,TRBD2,TGTGCCAGCAGTTTAGCCCACGGCGCGGGGGGGAATGAGCAGTTCTTC,CASSLAHGAGGNEQFF
TRBJ2-1,TRBV10-3,-,TRBD2,TGTGCCATCGGGACTAGCGGGACCCCAGGGAATGAGCAGTTCTTC,CAIGTSGTPGNEQFF
TRBJ2-7,TRBV5-1,few,-,TGCGCCAGCAGCTTTGCCCGGACGGCCGACGAGCAGTACTTC,CASSFARTADEQYF
TRBJ1-2,TRBV20-1,-,-,TGCAGTGCTGGACCTACAGGGACTGGCTACACCTTC,CSAGPTGTGYTF
TRBJ2-3,TRBV10-3,-,-,TGTGCCATCAGGGCGAAGGGCGGGGACGGTGATACGCAGTATTTT,CAIRAKGGDGDTQYF
TRBJ1-2,TRBV29-1,-,-,TGCGGAGGAGACAGCATCTATGGCTACACCTTC,CGGDSIYGYTF
TRBJ2-5,TRBV28,-,-,TGTGCCAGCGCGACGAGCGGAGAGACCCAGTACTTC,CASATSGETQYF
TRBJ2-5,TRBV5-1,-,TRBD1,TGCGCCAGCAGCGAAGGGACAGGGTTCGGGGAGACCCAGTACTTC,CASSEGTGFGETQYF
TRBJ1-4,TRBV5-1,once,-,TGCGCCAGCAGCTTGTGGGGAGAAGATGAAAAACTGTTTTTT,CASSLWGEDEKLFF
TRBJ1-4,TRBV12-3/TRBV12-4,few,TRBD1,TGTGCCAGCAGTCCGGACAGGGTCGCAACTAATGAAAAACTGTTTTTT,CASSPDRVATNEKLFF
TRBJ2-7,TRBV7-2,few,TRBD2,TGTGCCAGCAGCCTGGGACTAGCGGCGCGCTACGAGCAGTACTTC,CASSLGLAARYEQYF
TRBJ2-7,TRBV27,few,-,TGTGCCAGCAGTTTATCTTTTTGGGGGGCGGAGGCCGAGCAGTACTTC,CASSLSFWGAEAEQYF
TRBJ2-3,TRBV12-3/TRBV12-4,once,TRBD2,TGTGCCAGCAGTCTCCCGGATGCGGGAGGTTCAGATACGGAGTATTTT,CASSLPDAGGSDTEYF
TRBJ2-7,TRBV3-1,-,-,TGTGCCAGCAGCCAAGATGGTACGGGCGGCTTTGCGGGGGAGCAGTACTTC,CASSQDGTGGFAGEQYF
TRBJ2-1,TRBV12-3/TRBV12-4,-,TRBD2,TGTGCCAGCAGCGGGTCAGGGACTAGCGGGAGTTGGGAGCAGTTCTTC,CASSGSGTSGSWEQFF
TRBJ2-1,TRBV20-1,few,TRBD2,TGCAGTGTCCCGGGACTAGGGGATGAGCAGTTCTTC,CSVPGLGDEQFF
TRBJ2-3,TRBV5-1,-,-,TGCGCCAGCAGCTATGACCCGATCTCCACAGATACGCAGTATTTT,CASSYDPISTDTQYF
TRBJ1-6,TRBV5-1,-,-,TGCGCCAGCAGCTTGGAGATCTCCTATAATTCACCCCTCCACTTT,CASSLEISYNSPLHF
TRBJ2-3,TRBV7-9,-,-,TGTGCCAGCAGCTTAGTAGGTCTAGTGGCGCAGTATTTT,CASSLVGLVAQYF
TRBJ2-2,TRBV11-2,few,-,TGTGCCAGCAGCTTTAGCGCGAGAGTCACCGGGGAGCTGTTTTTT,CASSFSARVTGELFF
TRBJ2-2,TRBV5-1,few,-,TGCGCCAGCAGCTTGTTGGGCGGGGACTCCACCGGGGAGCTGTTTTTT,CASSLLGGDSTGELFF
TRBJ2-7,TRBV5-1,few,-,TGCGCCAGCAGCCCCTTCGGGACATCCTACGAGCAGTACTTC,CASSPFGTSYEQYF
TRBJ2-7,TRBV6-5,-,TRBD1,TGTGCCAGCAGTTACTCGCAGGGGACAGGGACCTACGAGCAGTACTTC,CASSYSQGTGTYEQYF
TRBJ1-6,TRBV20-1,-,TRBD1,TGCAGTGCTAGATTACAGGGGATAGGGAATTCACCCCTCCACTTT,CSARLQGIGNSPLHF
TRBJ1-5,TRBV7-9,-,-,TGTGCCAGCAGCGCCCGAGGCGATAGCAATCAGCCCCAGCATTTT,CASSARGDSNQPQHF
TRBJ2-5,TRBV10-3,few,TRBD2,TGTGCCATCAGTGTTGGGGCTAGCGGACAAGAGACCCAGTACTTC,CAISVGASGQETQYF
TRBJ2-7,TRBV27,-,-,TGTGCCAGCAGTCCATGGGGGTTCTACGAGCAGTACTTC,CASSPWGFYEQYF
TRBJ2-7,TRBV4-2,few,-,TGTGCCAGCAGCCAAGGTGGGACCCACTACGAGCAGTACTTC,CASSQGGTHYEQYF
TRBJ2-3,TRBV10-3,-,-,TGTGCCATCAGTGAGTCGAACGAAGATACGCAGTATTTT,CAISESNEDTQYF
TRBJ2-6,TRBV9,-,-,TGTGCCAGCAGCGGGTGGGGATCCTCTGGGGCCAACGTCCTGACTTTC,CASSGWGSSGANVLTF
TRBJ2-1,TRBV5-1,-,TRBD2,TGCGCCAGCAGCTTTTTGGCTAGCGGAGACTACAATGAGCAGTTCTTC,CASSFLASGDYNEQFF
TRBJ2-2,TRBV5-1,few,TRBD1,TGCGCCAGCAGCTTGGCCGGACAGGGGGCCGCCGGGGAGCTGTTTTTT,CASSLAGQGAAGELFF
TRBJ2-7,TRBV7-9,-,TRBD2,TGTGCCAACTGTAACAGGAGGCTAGCGGGAGGACACGAGCAGTACTTC,CANCNRRLAGGHEQYF
TRBJ2-5,TRBV12-3/TRBV12-4,-,TRBD2,TGTGCCAGCAGTTTAGGAGGGACTAGCAAGACCCAGTACTTC,CASSLGGTSKTQYF
TRBJ2-1,TRBV5-6,-,-,TGTGCCAGCAGCTTGGACCCGGTGGGACCCTCTACGTTTGAGCAGTTCTTC,CASSLDPVGPSTFEQFF
TRBJ2-1,TRBV20-1,few,-,TGCAGTGCTATTTCCGGGAGCAGCTCCTACAATGAGCAGTTCTTC,CSAISGSSSYNEQFF
TRBJ2-1,TRBV7-6,few,TRBD2,TGTGCCAGCAGCACAACACCGGGACTAGCGGGAATTTTCTCCTCCTACAATGAGCAGTTCTTC,CASSTTPGLAGIFSSYNEQFF
TRBJ1-5,TRBV3-1,-,-,TGTGCCAGCAGCCAAGGGACTGGGTCCCAGCATTTT,CASSQGTGSQHF
TRBJ1-6,TRBV5-1,-,TRBD1,TGCGCCAGCAGCCCTCGTCGACAGGGCTATAATTCACCCCTCCACTTT,CASSPRRQGYNSPLHF
TRBJ2-3,TRBV5-4,-,-,TGTGCCAGCAGCTTGGTACGAGGAGTGAGGACAGATACGCAGTATTTT,CASSLVRGVRTDTQYF
TRBJ2-3,TRBV4-1,-,TRBD2,TGCGCCAGCAGCCAAGTGGGGGGACTAGCCCCGCGGGCGCAGTATTTT,CASSQVGGLAPRAQYF
TRBJ2-5,TRBV9,-,-,TGTGCCAGCAGTGGAGGGGCCCAAGAGACCCAGTACTTC,CASSGGAQETQYF
TRBJ2-1,TRBV6-2/TRBV6-3,-,TRBD2,TGTGCCAGCAGGGGACTAGCGGGAAGTCGCTCCTACAATGAGCAGTTCTTC,CASRGLAGSRSYNEQFF
TRBJ1-1,TRBV15,-,-,TGTGCCACCAGCGCACTACGAGGCGCTGAAGCTTTCTTT,CATSALRGAEAFF
TRBJ2-2,TRBV3-1,-,-,TGTGCCAGCAGCCCCGGCAGGCGGGCGCAGAACACCGGGGAGCTGTTTTTT,CASSPGRRAQNTGELFF
TRBJ2-1,TRBV30,-,TRBD2,TGTGCCTGGAGTTACCACCGTGTGATTCCGGGACTAGCGGTGAACAATGAGCAGTTCTTC,CAWSYHRVIPGLAVNNEQFF
TRBJ1-2,TRBV29-1,few,-,TGCAGCGTTGCTAGCCTGGGTAACTATGGCTACACCTTC,CSVASLGNYGYTF
TRBJ2-7,TRBV5-1,-,-,TGCGCCAGCAGCTTGGGGATGCGGCAGGCGAACTACGAGCAGTACTTC,CASSLGMRQANYEQYF
TRBJ2-5,TRBV7-6,-,-,TGTGCCAGCAGCTTCCGTATGGGGTTGAAACTTGAGACCCAGTACTTC,CASSFRMGLKLETQYF
TRBJ2-3,TRBV10-3,many,-,TGTGCCATCAGTGACGGAGGGCTAGATACGCAGTATTTT,CAISDGGLDTQYF
TRBJ2-1,TRBV2,few,-,TGTGCCAGCAGCACGGCTAATCTGTTCTTC,CASSTANLFF
TRBJ2-5,TRBV5-1,few,TRBD2,TGCGCCAGCAGCCTTCTCTTTAGCGGGAGTGTGGGGGAGACCCAGTACTTC,CASSLLFSGSVGETQYF
TRBJ1-6,TRBV28,-,-,TGTGCCAGCAGTTTATGGGTTGTAGGGAATTCACCCCTCCACTTT,CASSLWVVGNSPLHF
TRBJ1-5,TRBV12-3/TRBV12-4,few,TRBD1,TGTGCCAGCAGTTCGAACAGGGGAGGTAGCAATCAGCCCCAGCATTTT,CASSSNRGGSNQPQHF
TRBJ2-1,TRBV5-1,few,-,TGCGCCAGCAGCCTCTCTAGTGGTGAGCAGTTCTTC,CASSLSSGEQFF
TRBJ1-5,TRBV2,-,-,TGTGCCAGCAGTGACGGCGGGGATAGCAATCAGCCCCAGCATTTT,CASSDGGDSNQPQHF